This T cell receptor beta chain derives from a study of early T cells in non-severe SARS-CoV-2 infection. On the study more broadly: Sequencing of bulk RNA from unsorted whole blood was done, without chain pairing.

The length of the CDR3 is 15 residues. Trimming took off 4 bases at V and 2 bases at J, with 14 bases between the two ends. CDR1 is SGDLS and CDR2 is YYNGEE in the germline V gene. Study findings and constraints: Matching with VDJdb favored anti-spike CD8 responses (missing private and CD4 specificities).

This clonotype was recorded only once. The target antigen is unknown. As part of library construction, unique molecular identifiers were attached to individual cDNA molecules. TCRdb reanalysed the 5' RACE reads using MiXCR and keeps one entry per CDR3 protein. This table holds 55,000 to 80,000 distinct CDR3 sequences, 7.5% to 9% found once. The material was whole blood, obtained at baseline. The chain joins TRBV9 to TRBJ2-3, with D perhaps TRBD1 (5 bases). This receptor was identified in an adult who was a healthcare worker with PCR-confirmed SARS-CoV-2 infection or an uninfected control (not recorded which). Written as DNA, the CDR3 is TGTGCCAGCAGCAAACGACAGCAACTCACAGATACGCAGTATTTT. Its protein product is CASSKRQQLTDTQYF.